The present T cell receptor (beta chain) was sequenced within a study of blood T cell repertoires in COVID-19. Study details: The United States, Italy and Spain were the sources of the acute and convalescent COVID-19 samples. PBMCs, B-cell-depleted T cells, or T cells provided the cDNA or gDNA that made up the material.

V lost 5 bases and J lost 4; bases outside the gene matches: 7. The germline CDR1 and CDR2 sequences are PRHDT and FYEKMQ (reference sequence). This CDR3 contains 14 residues. Patients from Seattle were sampled longitudinally, starting during active infection. Produced via immunoSEQ multiplex PCR; TCRdb's table is partial and in-frame only. The sample has around 400,000 clones, approximately 87% seen once. This sequence originates from a woman aged 55-69 years with COVID-19, enrolled during active disease. The chain couples TRBV13 to TRBJ2-5, with 7 positions matching TRBD1. The sample taken for sequencing was peripheral blood. In DNA, the CDR3 is TGTGCCAGCAGCCCAGCAGGGGGAGCAGAGACCCAGTACTTC. Protein sequence: CASSPAGGAETQYF. Using reference TRBV13 and TRBJ2-5 for the parts outside the CDR3, the full variable domain is AAGVIQSPRHLIKEKRETATLKCYPIPRHDTVYWYQQGPGQDPQFLISFYEKMQSDKGSIPDRFSAQQFSDYHSELNMSSLELGDSALYFCASSPAGGAETQYFGPGTRLLVL.